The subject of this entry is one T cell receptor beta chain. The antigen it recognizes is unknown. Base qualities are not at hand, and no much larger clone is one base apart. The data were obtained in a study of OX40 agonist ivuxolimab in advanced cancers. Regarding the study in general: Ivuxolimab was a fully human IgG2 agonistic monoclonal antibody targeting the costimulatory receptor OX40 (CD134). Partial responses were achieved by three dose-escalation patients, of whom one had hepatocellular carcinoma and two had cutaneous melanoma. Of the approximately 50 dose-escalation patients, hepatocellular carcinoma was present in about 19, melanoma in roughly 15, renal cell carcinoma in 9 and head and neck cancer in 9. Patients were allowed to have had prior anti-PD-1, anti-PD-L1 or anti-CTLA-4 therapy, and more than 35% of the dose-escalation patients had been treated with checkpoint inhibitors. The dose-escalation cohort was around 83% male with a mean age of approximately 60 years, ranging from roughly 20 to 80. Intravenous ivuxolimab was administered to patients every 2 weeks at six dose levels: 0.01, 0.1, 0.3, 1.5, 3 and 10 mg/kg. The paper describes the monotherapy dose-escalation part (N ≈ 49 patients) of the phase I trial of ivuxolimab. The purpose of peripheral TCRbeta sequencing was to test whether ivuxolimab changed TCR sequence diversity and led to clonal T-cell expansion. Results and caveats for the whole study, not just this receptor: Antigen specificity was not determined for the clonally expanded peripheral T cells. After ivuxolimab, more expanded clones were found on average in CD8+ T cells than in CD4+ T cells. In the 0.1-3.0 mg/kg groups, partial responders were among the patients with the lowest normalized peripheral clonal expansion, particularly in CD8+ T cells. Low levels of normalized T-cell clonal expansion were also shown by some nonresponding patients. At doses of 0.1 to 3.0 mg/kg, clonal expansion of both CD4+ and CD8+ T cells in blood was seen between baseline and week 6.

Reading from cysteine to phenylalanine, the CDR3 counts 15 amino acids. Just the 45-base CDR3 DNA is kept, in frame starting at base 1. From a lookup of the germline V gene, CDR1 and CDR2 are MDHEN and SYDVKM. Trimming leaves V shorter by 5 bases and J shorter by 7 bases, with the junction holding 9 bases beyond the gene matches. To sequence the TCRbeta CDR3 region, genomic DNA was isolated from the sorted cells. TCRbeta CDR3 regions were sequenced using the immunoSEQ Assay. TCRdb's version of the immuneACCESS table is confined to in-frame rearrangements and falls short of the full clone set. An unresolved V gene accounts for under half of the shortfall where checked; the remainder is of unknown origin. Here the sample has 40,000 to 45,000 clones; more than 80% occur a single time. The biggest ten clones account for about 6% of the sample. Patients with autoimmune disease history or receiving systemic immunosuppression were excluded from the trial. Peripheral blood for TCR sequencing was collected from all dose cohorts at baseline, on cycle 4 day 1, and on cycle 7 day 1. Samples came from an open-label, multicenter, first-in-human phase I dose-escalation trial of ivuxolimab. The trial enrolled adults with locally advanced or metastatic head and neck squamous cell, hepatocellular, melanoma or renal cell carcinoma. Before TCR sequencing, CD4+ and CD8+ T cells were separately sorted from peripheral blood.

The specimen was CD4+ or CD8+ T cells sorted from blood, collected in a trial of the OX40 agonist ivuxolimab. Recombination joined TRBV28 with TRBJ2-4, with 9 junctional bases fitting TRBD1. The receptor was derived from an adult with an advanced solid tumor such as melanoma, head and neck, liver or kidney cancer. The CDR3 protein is CASSDGQGYNNIQYF. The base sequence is TGTGCCAGCAGTGATGGACAGGGGTATAATAACATTCAGTACTTC. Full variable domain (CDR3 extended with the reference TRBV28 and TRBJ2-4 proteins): DVKVTQSSRYLVKRTGEKVFLECVQDMDHENMFWYRQDPGLGLRLIYFSYDVKMKEKGDIPEGYSVSREKKERFSLILESASTNQTSMYLCASSDGQGYNNIQYFGAGTRLSVL.